This entry lists 26 T cell receptor beta chains sequenced from one sample in a study of blood T cell repertoires in COVID-19. Measured with immunoSEQ multiplex PCR; TCRdb has only the in-frame clones, and not every one. The sample shows over 60,000 clones, about 78% of them seen only once. Specimen: peripheral blood. The source of these receptors is an elderly man with active or convalescent COVID-19.

The table lists this clone with a few counts. The chain is built from TRBV7-2 and TRBJ1-2, with D perhaps matching TRBD1 (5 bases). With 6 bases removed from V and 4 bases from J, the gap between germline ends came to 15 bases. The CDR3 sequence is 14 residues long. Germline assignment: CDR1 SGHTA and CDR2 FQGNSA. CDR3 bases: TGTGCCAGCAGACACGGACATTCGTCCTATGGCTACACCTTC. Its protein product is CASRHGHSSYGYTF.

The chain couples TRBV2 to TRBJ1-1; 7 positions agree with TRBD1. Trimming cost V 4 bases and J 2 bases; bases outside gene matches: 4. In germline, CDR1 is SNHLY, CDR2 FYNNEI. The CDR3 is 14 residues long. In DNA, the CDR3 is TGTGCCAGCAGTGGGGGGACAGTTAACACTGAAGCTTTCTTT. Protein: CASSGGTVNTEAFF.

The rearrangement uses TRBV4-1 and TRBJ1-2, with 7 bases aligning to TRBD1. The CDR3 spans 15 residues. The junction had 6 bases not matched to a gene; V was cut back by 3 bases and J by 2 bases. Germline V gene data show CDR1 as MGHRA and CDR2 as YSYEKL. This CDR3 reads CASSQRAGGNYGYTF. CDR3 DNA: TGCGCCAGCAGCCAGCGGGCAGGGGGAAACTATGGCTACACCTTC.

The chain is built from TRBV14 and TRBJ2-1; TRBD1 is a possible D gene (7 bases). CDR3 length: 18 amino acids. Germline V gene sequence: CDR1 SGHDN, CDR2 FVKESK. Trimming removed 0 bases at V and 6 bases at J, with 21 bases between. This CDR3 is CASSQDLGGGLSGNEQFF. The CDR3, as DNA: TGTGCCAGCAGCCAAGATCTTGGAGGGGGCTTATCGGGCAATGAGCAGTTCTTC.

The chain couples TRBV5-6 to TRBJ2-5; TRBD1 might be the D (5 bases). From germline, CDR1 is SGHDT and CDR2 YYEEEE. The CDR3 totals 15 residues. V was pared by 3 bases and J by 0 bases, with 12 bases between. The CDR3 DNA reads as TGTGCCAGCAGCTCAGCGACAGTCTACCAAGAGACCCAGTACTTC. Translating it yields CASSSATVYQETQYF.

The rearrangement links TRBV28 to TRBJ2-7, with a weak D call TRBD1 (6 bases). Looked up from germline, CDR1 is MDHEN and CDR2 is SYDVKM. The CDR3 loop spans 14 amino acids. Trimming left V 5 bases short and J 3 bases short, with 14 bases between. CDR3 loop: CASSPTGTIYEQYF. The DNA for the CDR3 is TGTGCCAGCAGTCCCACCGGGACAATCTACGAGCAGTACTTC.

The V gene is TRBV13, the J gene TRBJ2-1; TRBD1 is a possible D gene (5 bases). The V end lost 4 bases, the J end lost 0 bases, and 10 bases lay between the germline ends. In germline, CDR1 is PRHDT, CDR2 FYEKMQ (reference sequence). The CDR3 totals 15 residues. In DNA, the CDR3 is TGTGCCAGCAGCTCGGACATCTACTCCTACAATGAGCAGTTCTTC. Its protein is CASSSDIYSYNEQFF.

The CDR3 here is CASSPTSASSNYGYTF. In DNA form, the CDR3 reads TGTGCCAGCAGCCCTACTTCAGCGAGCTCTAACTATGGCTACACCTTC. The chain joins TRBV6-2 or TRBV6-3 to TRBJ1-2; unclear D gene. V was clipped by 6 bases and J by 0 bases, with 17 bases between them. CDR1 MNHEY and CDR2 SVGEGT come from the germline V gene. The CDR3 contains 16 residues.

V is TRBV5-5 and J is TRBJ2-7; 7 nucleotides align to TRBD2. Germline values: CDR1 SGHKS, CDR2 YYEKEE (reference sequence). The CDR3 spans 13 residues. Losses at the gene ends were 0 bases for V and 7 bases for J; bases not matched to a gene: 4. The CDR3 DNA reads TGTGCCAGCAGCTTGGAGGGAGGGCTTGAGCAGTACTTC. This translates into CASSLEGGLEQYF.

The CDR3 is CASSFTGDTGELFF. The CDR3 nucleotides read TGCGCCAGCAGCTTTACAGGCGACACCGGGGAGCTGTTTTTT. The chain combines TRBV5-1 with TRBJ2-2; tentative D call: TRBD1 (5 bases). V dropped 2 bases and J dropped 3 bases, with 8 bases sitting between them. This CDR3 has 14 residues. Per the germline V gene, CDR1 is SGHRS and CDR2 is YFSETQ.

In this sample, this clone turned up a few times. V gene TRBV5-1 combines with J gene TRBJ2-1; D is perhaps TRBD2 (6 bases). This CDR3 region has 14 residues. Germline V lookup: CDR1 SGHRS, CDR2 YFSETQ. Trimming cost V 6 bases and J 6 bases, with 16 bases left between them. CDR3 protein: CASTEGGVSNEQFF. The CDR3 DNA reads TGCGCCAGCACAGAGGGCGGGGTTAGCAATGAGCAGTTCTTC.

V gene TRBV19 combines with J gene TRBJ2-1; a possible D gene is TRBD1 (6 bases). The CDR3 contains 14 residues. CDR1 LNHDA and CDR2 SQIVND come from the germline V gene (reference sequence). The ends were cut back, 4 bases at V and 12 bases at J, with 19 bases in the middle. This chain's CDR3 is CASSTGTRLQGQFF. CDR3 nucleotides: TGTGCCAGTAGTACCGGGACACGGTTACAAGGGCAGTTCTTC.

This chain joins TRBV7-2 and TRBJ2-1, with D possibly TRBD2 on 6 matching bases. The germline gives CDR1 SGHTA, CDR2 FQGNSA. The CDR3 is 16 residues long. The ends were cut back, 5 bases at V and 0 bases at J, with 14 bases in the middle. The chain's CDR3 is CASSTVGGSSYNEQFF. The CDR3 DNA is TGTGCCAGCAGCACGGTAGGAGGGAGCTCCTACAATGAGCAGTTCTTC.

In this sample, this clone turned up a few times. V usage is TRBV19 and J usage is TRBJ2-1; 7 nucleotides agree with TRBD2. This CDR3 spans 16 amino acids. Germline-derived CDR1 and CDR2 are LNHDA and SQIVND (reference sequence). V dropped 5 bases and J dropped 7; count of bases not matched to a gene: 14. The CDR3 loop is CASSPTRTRGNNEQFF. The CDR3 coding sequence is TGTGCCAGTAGTCCGACCCGGACTAGGGGCAATAATGAGCAGTTCTTC. Full variable domain (remainder filled in from reference TRBV19 and TRBJ2-1): DGGITQSPKYLFRKEGQNVTLSCEQNLNHDAMYWYRQDPGQGLRLIYYSQIVNDFQKGDIAEGYSVSREKKESFPLTVTSAQKNPTAFYLCASSPTRTRGNNEQFFGPGTRLTVL.

This chain links TRBV19 with TRBJ1-6, with a weak D call TRBD1 (6 bases). Between the trimmed V and J ends, which lost 0 bases and 0 bases, there was a span of 12 bases. Germline values: CDR1 LNHDA, CDR2 SQIVND (reference sequence). This CDR3 comprises 18 residues. The CDR3 DNA sequence: TGTGCCAGTAGTATAGAAACAGGGCGAAGCTCCTATAATTCACCCCTCCACTTT. This translates into CASSIETGRSSYNSPLHF.

The rearrangement uses TRBV11-3 and TRBJ2-7; a weak D match, TRBD2 (7 bases). CDR3 size: 18 residues. CDR1 and CDR2 (germline): SGHNT, YENEEA. The germline V and J ends were trimmed by 0 bases and 0 bases, with 18 bases remaining between them. The CDR3 sequence: CASSLDRGATLSSYEQYF. CDR3 sequence (DNA): TGTGCCAGCAGCTTAGATCGGGGGGCGACTCTCAGCTCCTACGAGCAGTACTTC.

This chain connects TRBV4-1 to TRBJ1-4, with D perhaps matching TRBD1 (5 bases). V was shortened by 1 base and J by 5 bases, with 8 bases between the two germline ends. Germline V lookup: CDR1 MGHRA, CDR2 YSYEKL. The CDR3 consists of 14 residues. CDR3 sequence (DNA): TGCGCCAGCAGCCAAGGCAGGGTAAATGAAAAACTGTTTTTT. Its protein is CASSQGRVNEKLFF.

This clone was picked up many times. The rearrangement joins TRBV28 to TRBJ2-7, with TRBD2 matching 8 bases. J lost 0 bases, V lost 2 bases, and 6 bases had no gene match. This CDR3 contains 16 residues. The germline CDR1 and CDR2 sequences are MDHEN and SYDVKM. CDR3 in amino acids: CASSLADGLASYEQYF. The DNA of the CDR3 is TGTGCCAGCAGTTTAGCGGATGGACTAGCCTCCTACGAGCAGTACTTC. The whole variable domain, remainder taken from reference TRBV28 and TRBJ2-7, is DVKVTQSSRYLVKRTGEKVFLECVQDMDHENMFWYRQDPGLGLRLIYFSYDVKMKEKGDIPEGYSVSREKKERFSLILESASTNQTSMYLCASSLADGLASYEQYFGPGTRLTVT.

This clone was observed many times. This chain joins TRBV19 and TRBJ1-1; TRBD1 agrees at 8 bases. V gave up 5 bases and J gave up 0 bases; unmatched junction bases: 8. CDR1 is LNHDA, CDR2 SQIVND, per germline (reference sequence). The CDR3 has 16 amino acids. The DNA of the CDR3 is TGTGCCAGTAGTTCGGGCAGGGGGCGGATGAACACTGAAGCTTTCTTT. It specifies CASSSGRGRMNTEAFF.

The CDR3 loop reads CASTRTVVTEAFF. As DNA, the CDR3 is TGTGCCAGTACCCGGACAGTTGTCACTGAAGCTTTCTTT. V and J are TRBV19 and TRBJ1-1, with D perhaps TRBD1 (6 bases). The V gene lost 7 bases and the J gene lost 4 bases, with 13 bases spanning the gap. This CDR3 has 13 amino acids. The germline V gene encodes CDR1 LNHDA and CDR2 SQIVND (reference sequence). The full variable domain, with the rest looked up from reference TRBV19 and TRBJ1-1, is DGGITQSPKYLFRKEGQNVTLSCEQNLNHDAMYWYRQDPGQGLRLIYYSQIVNDFQKGDIAEGYSVSREKKESFPLTVTSAQKNPTAFYLCASTRTVVTEAFFGQGTRLTVV.

The chain employs TRBV7-9 and TRBJ2-3; a possible D gene is TRBD1 (5 bases). Per germline, CDR1 SEHNR and CDR2 FQNEAQ (reference sequence). The CDR3 is 15 amino acids. The ends were cut back, 0 bases at V and 4 bases at J, with 11 bases in the middle. CDR3 loop: CASSLAGQGPDTQYF. The CDR3 DNA reads as TGTGCCAGCAGCTTAGCCGGGCAGGGCCCAGATACGCAGTATTTT.

This chain links TRBV5-1 with TRBJ2-1; 10 bases line up with TRBD2. The V gene's germline CDR1 is SGHRS and CDR2 YFSETQ. The V and J ends lost 3 bases and 4 bases, in that order; junction bases with no gene match: 7. The CDR3 is 16 amino acids. This chain's CDR3 is CASSSKREGRYNEQFF. In DNA, the CDR3 is TGCGCCAGCAGCTCTAAGCGGGAGGGTCGGTACAATGAGCAGTTCTTC.

The chain couples TRBV24-1 to TRBJ2-1, with TRBD2 identical over 9 bases. Germline V gene sequence: CDR1 KGHDR, CDR2 SFDVKD. This CDR3 is built from 13 residues. Unmatched junction bases numbered 3, after V lost 7 bases and J lost 6 bases. Here the CDR3 reads CATRGSGSNEQFF. CDR3 DNA sequence: TGTGCCACCAGGGGTAGCGGGAGCAATGAGCAGTTCTTC.

This clone has just a few counts. V and J are TRBV3-1 (or the pseudogene TRBV3-2) and TRBJ2-7, with D perhaps TRBD2 (6 bases). Germline V gives CDR1 LGHDT, CDR2 YNNKEL (reference sequence). The CDR3 sequence is 15 residues long. V lost 1 base and J 0 bases, leaving 10 bases between the germline ends. The CDR3 bases are TGTGCCAGCAGCCAAGTAGCGGTGAGCTCCTACGAGCAGTACTTC. Translating it yields CASSQVAVSSYEQYF.

This chain joins TRBV4-2 and TRBJ2-6; D unresolved. Germline lookup yields CDR1 LGHNA and CDR2 YNFKEQ. Trimming took 0 bases from V and 1 from J, leaving 7 bases between them. This CDR3 has 16 amino acids. For the CDR3, the DNA is TGTGCCAGCAGCCAAGATGCGACATCTGGGGCCAACGTCCTGACTTTC. Protein sequence: CASSQDATSGANVLTF.

CDR3 residues: CASSVGGGTNEQYF. The CDR3 bases are TGCGCCAGCTCTGTTGGGGGGGGAACTAATGAGCAGTACTTC. This chain links TRBV5-1 with TRBJ2-7, with 7 nucleotides matching TRBD2. With 7 bases clipped from V and 7 bases from J, the junction kept 14 bases outside the gene matches. Germline V gene sequence: CDR1 SGHRS, CDR2 YFSETQ. This CDR3 region has 14 residues.